What follows are 27 T cell receptor beta chains derived from one specimen sequenced in a study of T cell repertoires in cytomegalovirus infection (dated by TCRdb to between 2017 and 2020). This specimen's treatment or condition label, per the study, means: in vitro stimulation with specific CMV peptide epitopes to enrich CMV-specific T cells. The antigens of these receptors remain unknown. TCRdb names Illumina HiSeq 1500 as the instrument used. TCRdb trimmed public reads at Q25 via fastp, called clones via MiXCR and kept in-frame beta chains. Rows are unified per CDR3 protein, each entry keeping the most common DNA and genes. The sample table contains 680,000 or so distinct CDR3 sequences; only one count was recorded for roughly 30% of them. The ten largest clones represent 15% to 20% of the sample. The material was cultured PBMCs, obtained from culture after CMV antigen stimulation. The receptors here all came from a human donor in good health (CMV status not recorded). Some clones in this sample may be carry-over from other donors' samples.

This clonotype occurred a few times. The chain links TRBV19 to TRBJ1-1; D unclear. V was pared by 0 bases and J by 4 bases, with 6 bases between. The CDR3 covers 13 residues. Per germline, CDR1 LNHDA and CDR2 SQIVND (reference sequence). The CDR3 loop reads CASSIEAGTEAFF. The CDR3 bases are TGTGCCAGTAGTATAGAAGCGGGCACTGAAGCTTTCTTT. The full variable domain, rest sourced from reference TRBV19 and TRBJ1-1, is DGGITQSPKYLFRKEGQNVTLSCEQNLNHDAMYWYRQDPGQGLRLIYYSQIVNDFQKGDIAEGYSVSREKKESFPLTVTSAQKNPTAFYLCASSIEAGTEAFFGQGTRLTVV.

V usage is TRBV29-1 and J usage is TRBJ2-3; D ambiguous. V was pared by 7 bases and J by 3 bases, with 17 bases between. Germline CDR1 is SQVTM and CDR2 is ANQGSEA. This CDR3 is built from 14 residues. CDR3 sequence: CSAEKWGRTDTQYF. CDR3 nucleotide sequence: TGCAGCGCCGAAAAATGGGGTCGGACAGATACGCAGTATTTT.

The chain carries TRBV19 and TRBJ1-3, with no clear D. This CDR3 is 16 amino acids long. Per the germline V gene, CDR1 is LNHDA and CDR2 is SQIVND (reference sequence). V gave up 5 bases and J gave up 4 bases, with 18 bases separating them. CDR3 amino acids: CASSFTAGIGGNTIYF. The DNA of the CDR3 is TGTGCCAGTAGTTTCACAGCCGGGATTGGAGGAAACACCATATATTTT. Drawing the rest from reference TRBV19 and TRBJ1-3, the complete variable domain is DGGITQSPKYLFRKEGQNVTLSCEQNLNHDAMYWYRQDPGQGLRLIYYSQIVNDFQKGDIAEGYSVSREKKESFPLTVTSAQKNPTAFYLCASSFTAGIGGNTIYFGEGSWLTVV.

This clonotype was counted a few times. The chain links TRBV5-6 to TRBJ1-4; D ambiguous. Per germline, CDR1 SGHDT and CDR2 YYEEEE. CDR3 length: 12 amino acids. V was clipped by 1 base and J by 6 bases, with 4 bases between them. CDR3 nucleotide sequence: TGTGCCAGCAGCTTGTGGGATGAAAAACTGTTTTTT. Translated: CASSLWDEKLFF.

The genes are TRBV12-3 or TRBV12-4 and TRBJ2-1; TRBD2 might be the D (5 bases). This CDR3 is built from 14 residues. V was clipped by 0 bases and J by 4 bases, with 7 bases between them. CDR3 loop: CASSLARAYNEQFF. In DNA, the CDR3 is TGTGCCAGCAGTTTAGCGCGGGCTTACAATGAGCAGTTCTTC.

This chain uses TRBV2 with TRBJ1-4; D is ambiguous. The CDR3 is 14 residues long. Germline CDR1 and CDR2: SNHLY and FYNNEI. Trimming pared 5 bases from V and 4 bases from J, leaving 11 bases between. The CDR3 sequence is CASSWEAYNEKLFF. As DNA, the CDR3 is TGTGCCAGCAGTTGGGAGGCCTATAATGAAAAACTGTTTTTT.

V usage is TRBV4-3 and J usage is TRBJ2-6; D remains unclear. Trimming took off 0 bases at V and 0 bases at J, with 6 bases between the two ends. CDR3 length equals 16 residues. Germline loops: CDR1 LGHNA, CDR2 YSLEER. CDR3 DNA sequence: TGCGCCAGCAGCCAAGATCTTCCCTCTGGGGCCAACGTCCTGACTTTC. Its protein is CASSQDLPSGANVLTF.

V usage is TRBV7-8 and J usage is TRBJ1-4, with D tentatively TRBD1 (6 bases). The CDR3 has 17 amino acids. V was clipped by 5 bases and J by 0 bases, with 16 bases between them. Per germline, CDR1 SGHVS and CDR2 FQNEAQ. The CDR3 region is CASSPYRVLATNEKLFF. CDR3 coding DNA: TGTGCCAGCAGCCCCTACAGGGTCTTAGCAACTAATGAAAAACTGTTTTTT.

This chain connects TRBV6-2 or TRBV6-3 to TRBJ2-1; 7 bases map to TRBD1. Germline V gene sequence: CDR1 MNHEY, CDR2 SVGEGT. This CDR3 comprises 14 residues. Trimming removed 6 bases from V and 2 bases from J; junction bases left unmatched: 4. This CDR3 reads CASRYRGAYNEQFF. Written as DNA, the CDR3 is TGTGCCAGCAGATACAGGGGAGCCTACAATGAGCAGTTCTTC.

This chain links TRBV6-6 with TRBJ1-1; D possibly corresponds to TRBD1 (6 bases). From germline, CDR1 is MNHNY and CDR2 SVGAGI (reference sequence). The CDR3 contains 13 residues. Trimming pared 6 bases from V and 5 bases from J, leaving 13 bases between. The CDR3 spells CASRARGGTEAFF. In nucleotides, the CDR3 is TGTGCCAGCAGGGCTCGAGGGGGAACTGAAGCTTTCTTT.

This chain links TRBV7-8 with TRBJ2-1; D may be TRBD1 or TRBD2 (5 bases each). Germline CDR1 and CDR2: SGHVS and FQNEAQ. Trimming pared 4 bases from V and 0 bases from J, leaving 13 bases between. CDR3 length equals 16 residues. CDR3 sequence (DNA): TGTGCCAGCAGCTCCCGGGGACGAGCCTCCTACAATGAGCAGTTCTTC. Its translation: CASSSRGRASYNEQFF.

The chain combines TRBV7-9 with TRBJ2-1; no clear D gene. Trimming cost V 5 bases and J 9 bases, with 11 bases left between them. CDR1 is SEHNR and CDR2 is FQNEAQ in the germline V gene (reference sequence). There are 12 residues in the CDR3. In DNA form, the CDR3 reads TGTGCCAGCAGCCCAGCGCGGTTTGAGCAGTTCTTC. This gives the protein CASSPARFEQFF.

The chain links TRBV12-3 or TRBV12-4 to TRBJ1-6; D gene uncertain. CDR3 length equals 14 residues. V dropped 6 bases and J dropped 5 bases, with 11 bases sitting between them. CDR3 sequence reads: CASRARLDNSPLHF. CDR3 in DNA: TGTGCCAGCAGGGCGAGGCTAGATAATTCACCCCTCCACTTT.

Ten or more counts support this clonotype. The chain joins TRBV7-2 to TRBJ2-5, with D perhaps TRBD1 (6 bases). Trimming removed 4 bases from V and 1 base from J, with 19 bases in between. Germline V gene lookup returns CDR1 SGHTA and CDR2 FQGNSA. The CDR3 has 17 amino acids. CDR3 sequence: CASSSRAYNRAQETQYF. The CDR3 DNA sequence: TGTGCCAGCAGCTCCCGGGCTTATAACAGGGCCCAAGAGACCCAGTACTTC.

This clonotype has a handful of counts. The rearrangement links TRBV19 to TRBJ2-4, with a tentative D call TRBD2 (6 bases). Per the germline V gene, CDR1 is LNHDA and CDR2 is SQIVND (reference sequence). The V gene lost 3 bases and the J gene lost 8 bases, with 11 bases spanning the gap. This CDR3 spans 13 amino acids. CDR3 residues: CASSIPSDDIQYF. CDR3 bases: TGTGCCAGTAGTATTCCTAGCGATGACATTCAGTACTTC.

In its sample, this clonotype was seen many times. The chain uses TRBV7-2 and TRBJ2-3; D ambiguous. Trimming removed 4 bases at V and 2 bases at J, with 10 bases between. Germline-derived CDR1 and CDR2 are SGHTA and FQGNSA. The CDR3 sequence is 14 residues long. The CDR3 loop reads CASSSQGVTDTQYF. CDR3 DNA sequence: TGTGCCAGCAGCTCCCAAGGAGTCACAGATACGCAGTATTTT.

The V gene is TRBV27, the J gene TRBJ2-7; possibly TRBD1 for D (7 bases). The CDR3 runs 15 residues. V lost 6 bases, J lost 0 bases, and 15 bases lay in between. Per germline, CDR1 MNHEY and CDR2 SMNVEV (reference sequence). CDR3 DNA sequence: TGTGCCAGCAGCAGGGGGGACAGCTCCTCCTACGAGCAGTACTTC. This encodes CASSRGDSSSYEQYF.

The rearrangement links TRBV19 to TRBJ1-5; D remains ambiguous. The CDR3 has 13 amino acids. Germline loops: CDR1 LNHDA, CDR2 SQIVND (reference sequence). V dropped 5 bases and J dropped 5 bases, with 10 bases sitting between them. The CDR3 DNA reads as TGTGCCAGTAGTTGGAGGAGGGATCAGCCCCAGCATTTT. Protein: CASSWRRDQPQHF.

The rearrangement joins TRBV10-3 to TRBJ2-2, with TRBD2 matching over 11 bases. From germline, CDR1 is ENHRY and CDR2 SYGVKD. With 5 bases clipped from V and 5 bases from J, the junction kept 16 bases outside the gene matches. The CDR3 extends over 19 amino acids. Here the CDR3 reads CAISRQGTSGPARTGELFF. CDR3 DNA: TGTGCCATCAGTCGTCAGGGGACTAGCGGCCCCGCGAGGACCGGGGAGCTGTTTTTT.

The J gene is TRBJ2-3, the V gene TRBV6-4, with D hard to call. The germline V gene has CDR1 MRHNA and CDR2 SNTAGT. The CDR3 extends over 14 amino acids. V gave up 5 bases and J gave up 0 bases, with 9 bases separating them. CDR3 sequence (DNA): TGTGCCAGCAGTAGAGAGTTTAGCACAGATACGCAGTATTTT. Residues: CASSREFSTDTQYF.

The chain has TRBV6-1 and TRBJ2-1; the match to TRBD2 covers 10 bases. Germline V gene lookup returns CDR1 MNHNS and CDR2 SASEGT. This CDR3 comprises 17 residues. The trim removed 5 bases at V and 6 bases at J, leaving 13 bases unmatched. CDR3 nucleotide sequence: TGTGCCAGCAGTCACCGAAATCTAGCGGGAGTCACCAATGAGCAGTTCTTC. Amino acid sequence: CASSHRNLAGVTNEQFF.

The genes are TRBV19 and TRBJ1-1; 12 nucleotides line up with TRBD1. The germline V gene has CDR1 LNHDA and CDR2 SQIVND (reference sequence). CDR3 size: 15 residues. Germline trimming cut 9 bases from V and 7 bases from J; bases unmatched to any gene: 12. The CDR3 loop is CASGGPGQGAIEAFF. The CDR3 DNA sequence: TGTGCCAGCGGAGGTCCGGGACAGGGGGCTATTGAAGCTTTCTTT.

This chain connects TRBV20-1 to TRBJ2-7; D gene uncertain. This CDR3 is built from 14 residues. The germline gives CDR1 DFQATT, CDR2 SNEGSKA (reference sequence). V dropped 0 bases and J dropped 2 bases, with 11 bases sitting between them. CDR3 amino acids: CSARDPKKTYEQYF. CDR3 coding DNA: TGCAGTGCTAGAGATCCCAAAAAAACCTACGAGCAGTACTTC.

The CDR3 nucleotides read TGTGCCAGCAGCTCTTCCGGGACAGGGGTTGGCGGGGAGCTGTTTTTT. This translates into CASSSSGTGVGGELFF. The chain is built from TRBV11-3 and TRBJ2-2, with TRBD1 matching 10 bases. The V and J ends lost 4 bases and 7 bases, in that order; junction bases with no gene match: 9. Germline-derived CDR1 and CDR2 are SGHNT and YENEEA. CDR3 length equals 16 residues. Full variable domain (outside the CDR3, taken from reference TRBV11-3 and TRBJ2-2): EAGVVQSPRYKIIEKKQPVAFWCNPISGHNTLYWYLQNLGQGPELLIRYENEEAVDDSQLPKDRFSAERLKGVDSTLKIQPAELGDSAVYLCASSSSGTGVGGELFFGEGSRLTVL.

Here the CDR3 reads CATQRVDSNSNQPQHF. Written as DNA, the CDR3 is TGTGCCACCCAAAGGGTCGACAGTAATAGCAATCAGCCCCAGCATTTT. The rearrangement uses TRBV19 and TRBJ1-5; tentative D call: TRBD1 (5 bases). V gave up 10 bases and J gave up 0 bases, with 19 bases separating them. The CDR3 sequence is 16 residues long. CDR1 and CDR2 from the germline V gene are LNHDA and SQIVND (reference sequence).

The CDR3 coding sequence is TGTGCCAGTATAGGTGGTAGCGGGGGGGCCCGTGGTTACGGTGAGCAGTTCTTC. It translates to CASIGGSGGARGYGEQFF. The chain employs TRBV19 and TRBJ2-1; TRBD2 aligns across 11 bases. Germline CDR1 LNHDA, CDR2 SQIVND (reference sequence). The ends lost 7 bases at V and 9 bases at J; junction bases unmatched: 20. The CDR3 length is 18 residues.

The chain employs TRBV27 and TRBJ2-1, with a tentative D call TRBD1 (7 bases). This CDR3 is built from 16 residues. The V end lost 3 bases, the J end lost 10 bases, and 22 bases lay between the germline ends. The germline V gene has CDR1 MNHEY and CDR2 SMNVEV (reference sequence). CDR3 loop: CASSFRRPRGAYEQFF. The CDR3 DNA is TGTGCCAGCAGTTTTAGGAGACCCAGGGGGGCCTACGAGCAGTTCTTC.